Listed below are T cell receptor beta chains from one sample, sequenced in a study of blood T cell repertoires in COVID-19. This table comes from immunoSEQ multiplex PCR, and its TCRdb copy is limited to in-frame clones, with some not included. The sample lists over 200,000 clones; 88% were seen once. The sequencing sample was made of PBMCs or T cells enriched from blood (not recorded which). These receptor sequences come from a woman in her twenties or thirties who had been exposed to COVID-19. CDR3s include the opening cysteine and the closing phenylalanine or tryptophan. A D gene is named only where the DNA matches it firmly.

d_gene	v_gene	j_gene	CDR3aa
TRBD1	TRBV9	TRBJ2-7	CASSSGQGLTYEQYF
.	TRBV6-5	TRBJ1-6	CASRGRHSYNFALHF
.	TRBV10-3	TRBJ1-3	CAISRGQSSSGNTIYF
TRBD1	TRBV5-4	TRBJ1-2	CASTTGGAYGYTF
.	TRBV11-2	TRBJ1-2	CASSLDNHSNYGYTF
.	TRBV5-4	TRBJ2-3	CASSSYTDTQYF
.	TRBV19	TRBJ1-5	CASRSGYSNQPQHF
.	TRBV5-6	TRBJ2-7	CASSYPQGNEQYF
.	TRBV6-5	TRBJ1-5	CASRRQVQGNQPQHF
.	TRBV11-3	TRBJ2-5	CASSPGGPFQETQYF
.	TRBV30	TRBJ2-1	CAWSVWPGYSNEQFF
TRBD1	TRBV7-8	TRBJ1-2	CASSPIEGGWRGYTF
TRBD2	TRBV5-1	TRBJ2-1	CASSQTGGTSASNEQFF
.	TRBV19	TRBJ2-1	CASSINRAGNEQFF
TRBD2	TRBV11-3	TRBJ2-1	CASSPSGTFNEQFF
.	TRBV2	TRBJ2-2	CASSADRNTGELFF
.	TRBV2	TRBJ1-2	CASSERASTGSYTF
TRBD2	TRBV10-3	TRBJ2-6	CAISESRGVNVLTF
TRBD2	TRBV5-6	TRBJ2-1	CASRRSSGSSYNEQFF
TRBD1	TRBV11-1	TRBJ1-2	CASSLPGTAYGYTF
TRBD2	TRBV11-2	TRBJ2-7	CASSGRLAGAYEQYF
TRBD2	TRBV19	TRBJ2-3	CASGTSAGDTQYF
.	TRBV19	TRBJ1-4	CASSQNRAGELFF
.	TRBV9	TRBJ1-4	CASSNGDLNEKLFF
TRBD1	TRBV4-1	TRBJ2-3	CASSSIPTGGDTQYF
.	TRBV6-4	TRBJ1-1	CASMGPSHEAFF
TRBD2	TRBV4-2	TRBJ2-5	CASSQVGEAGIQETQYF
TRBD2	TRBV10-2	TRBJ2-4	CASRGTSGRGDIQYF
TRBD2	TRBV6-4	TRBJ2-3	CASSGLAGADTQYF
TRBD2	TRBV7-9	TRBJ2-7	CASSFSGSSYEQYF
.	TRBV12-3/TRBV12-4	TRBJ1-1	CASSSPLNTEAFF
.	TRBV11-3	TRBJ2-2	CASSLRGELFF
TRBD1	TRBV28	TRBJ2-7	CASSLRTGDDYEQYF
TRBD1	TRBV5-4	TRBJ1-6	CASSLAGQGLSPLHF
.	TRBV12-3/TRBV12-4	TRBJ2-3	CASSGPSTDTQYF
TRBD2	TRBV3-1/TRBV3-2	TRBJ2-2	CASSYFQAGGDTGELFF
TRBD2	TRBV5-5	TRBJ2-1	CASSAEGLAGGGSLNEQFF
.	TRBV30	TRBJ2-7	CAWSTFYYEQYF
.	TRBV3-1/TRBV3-2	TRBJ1-3	CASSHATPSGNTIYF
.	TRBV28	TRBJ1-4	CASSWVREGEEKLFF
.	TRBV7-9	TRBJ1-2	CASSLALQTLNTDGYTF
.	TRBV3-1/TRBV3-2	TRBJ1-3	CASSQLLVGNTIYF
TRBD2	TRBV2	TRBJ2-1	CASTPSGRGGNEQFF
.	TRBV21-1	TRBJ1-2	CAREGQGAYGYTF
TRBD1	TRBV2	TRBJ1-2	CASSWDRDSHGYTF
.	TRBV28	TRBJ1-1	CASSLQGYTEAFF
.	TRBV2	TRBJ2-1	CASRADRSRTGMFF
.	TRBV5-1	TRBJ1-1	CASSYSGSHGAFF
TRBD1	TRBV11-2	TRBJ1-6	CASSSRTGESSPLHF
.	TRBV10-1	TRBJ2-7	CASSESEGQLPYEQYF
.	TRBV30	TRBJ1-2	CAWSSRVGIYGYTF
.	TRBV28	TRBJ2-7	CASSSPGIVYEQYF
TRBD2	TRBV5-1	TRBJ2-1	CASSPFAGGAYNEQFF
.	TRBV9	TRBJ2-2	CASSPSWAGELFF
TRBD1	TRBV5-1	TRBJ2-1	CASDWTGTPPNEQFF
.	TRBV10-3	TRBJ1-1	CAIRVQGEGDTEAFF